This is a list of T cell receptor beta chains from one sample in a study of spatial heterogeneity in lung cancer. TCRdb reanalysed the 5' RACE reads using MiXCR and keeps one entry per CDR3 protein. The sample yields 10,000 to 15,000 distinct CDR3 sequences, roughly 7.2% seen once. Sequenced here: lung tumor tissue, sampled at surgery. All receptors come from a female donor with early-stage non-small cell lung cancer. Both conserved end residues are part of each CDR3. D genes are given only for firm matches. Clone size is shown for a subset of rows, as once, few, many or a class of expanded clone.

J | size | V | D | DNA | CDR3
TRBJ1-5 | many | TRBV7-2 | - | TGTGCCAGCAGTTCTGAAAGGGGCGCATATAGCAATCAGCCCCAGCATTTT | CASSSERGAYSNQPQHF
TRBJ1-2 | medium-sized | TRBV12-3/TRBV12-4 | - | TGTGCCAGCATGCGGGCGCAAGGCTACACCTTC | CASMRAQGYTF
TRBJ1-6 | medium-sized | TRBV7-2 | TRBD1 | TGTGCCAGCAGCTTAGGGGGGACAGGGGATTCACCCCTCCACTTT | CASSLGGTGDSPLHF
TRBJ2-5 | few | TRBV7-2 | TRBD1 | TGTGCCAGCAGCTTGGGGACAGTCCAAGAGACCCAGTACTTC | CASSLGTVQETQYF
TRBJ1-2 | many | TRBV6-5 | TRBD1 | TGTGCCAGCAGTAGCCAGACAGGGGGCGATGGCTACACCTTC | CASSSQTGGDGYTF
TRBJ2-7 | many | TRBV5-6 | - | TGTGCCAGCAGCTTGGTCAGCGGAACCCCTCTGGGGTACTTC | CASSLVSGTPLGYF
TRBJ2-7 | many | TRBV3-1 | - | TGTGCCAGCAGCCAAGGTTACTACGAGCAGTACTTC | CASSQGYYEQYF
TRBJ1-5 | many | TRBV28 | TRBD1 | TGTGCCAGCAGTCCCCAGGGGGGCGGCAACAATCAGCCCCAGCATTTT | CASSPQGGGNNQPQHF
TRBJ2-2 | many | TRBV25-1 | - | TGTGCCGGAGACGCGGGCACCGGGGAGCTGTTTTTT | CAGDAGTGELFF
TRBJ1-5 | - | TRBV5-4 | - | TGTGCCAGCAGCTTGGATCCGGGGGAGCAGCCCCAGCATTTT | CASSLDPGEQPQHF
TRBJ2-1 | - | TRBV5-1 | - | TGCGCCAGCAGCCGAATCGGAGGGGGCTACAATGAGCAGTTCTTC | CASSRIGGGYNEQFF
TRBJ2-2 | many | TRBV20-1 | - | TGCAGTGCTAGTAAAAAAGCGACCGGGGAGCTGTTTTTT | CSASKKATGELFF
TRBJ1-6 | many | TRBV28 | - | TGTGCCAGCAGTTTCTCCATAGGCTATTCACCCCTCCACTTT | CASSFSIGYSPLHF
TRBJ2-3 | medium-sized | TRBV19 | - | TGTGCCAGTAGTTTGGACACGAGAAGCACAGATACGCAGTATTTT | CASSLDTRSTDTQYF